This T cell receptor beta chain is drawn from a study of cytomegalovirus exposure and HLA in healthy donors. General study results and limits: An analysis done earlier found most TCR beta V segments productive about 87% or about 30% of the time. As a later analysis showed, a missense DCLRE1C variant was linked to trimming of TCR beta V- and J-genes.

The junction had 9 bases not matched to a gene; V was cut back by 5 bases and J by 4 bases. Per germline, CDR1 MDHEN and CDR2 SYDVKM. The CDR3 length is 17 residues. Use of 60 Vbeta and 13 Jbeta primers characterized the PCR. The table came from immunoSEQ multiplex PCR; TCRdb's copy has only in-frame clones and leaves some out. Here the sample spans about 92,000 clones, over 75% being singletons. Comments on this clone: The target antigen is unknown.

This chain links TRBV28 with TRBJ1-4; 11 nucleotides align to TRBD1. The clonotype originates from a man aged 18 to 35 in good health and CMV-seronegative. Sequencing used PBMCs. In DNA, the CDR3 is TGTGCCAGCAGTACCCCGGGACAGGGGGACAGTAATGAAAAACTGTTTTTT. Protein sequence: CASSTPGQGDSNEKLFF.